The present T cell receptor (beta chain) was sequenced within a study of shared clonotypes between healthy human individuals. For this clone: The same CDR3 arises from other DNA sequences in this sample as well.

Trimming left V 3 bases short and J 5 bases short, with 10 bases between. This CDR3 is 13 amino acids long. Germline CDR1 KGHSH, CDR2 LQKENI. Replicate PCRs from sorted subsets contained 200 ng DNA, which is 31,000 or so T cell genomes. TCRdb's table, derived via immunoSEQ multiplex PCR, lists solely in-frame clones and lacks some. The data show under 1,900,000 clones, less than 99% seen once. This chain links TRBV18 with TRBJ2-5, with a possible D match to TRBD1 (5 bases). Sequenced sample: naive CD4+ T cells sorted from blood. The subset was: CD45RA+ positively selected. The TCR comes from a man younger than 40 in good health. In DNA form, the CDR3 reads TGTGCCAGCTCACCCCTAGGGGCGGAGACCCAGTACTTC. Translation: CASSPLGAETQYF.